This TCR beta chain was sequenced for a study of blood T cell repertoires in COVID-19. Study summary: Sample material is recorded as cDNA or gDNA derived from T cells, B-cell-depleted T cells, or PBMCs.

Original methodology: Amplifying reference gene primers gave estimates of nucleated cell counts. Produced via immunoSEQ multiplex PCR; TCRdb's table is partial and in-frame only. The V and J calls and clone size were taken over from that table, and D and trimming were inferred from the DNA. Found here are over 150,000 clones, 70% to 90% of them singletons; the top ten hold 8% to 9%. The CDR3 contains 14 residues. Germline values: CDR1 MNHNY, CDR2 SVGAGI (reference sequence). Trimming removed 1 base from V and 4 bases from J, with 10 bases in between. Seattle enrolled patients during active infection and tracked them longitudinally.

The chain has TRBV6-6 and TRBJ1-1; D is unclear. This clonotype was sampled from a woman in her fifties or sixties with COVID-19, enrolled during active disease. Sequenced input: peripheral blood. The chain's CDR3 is CASSYLGGGTEAFF. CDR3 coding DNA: TGTGCCAGCAGTTACTTGGGAGGCGGCACTGAAGCTTTCTTT.